The 26 T cell receptor beta chains reported below all come from one sample, sequenced in a study of cytomegalovirus exposure and HLA in healthy donors. Assay used: immunoSEQ multiplex PCR; TCRdb lists only in-frame clones, some missing. Found here are 330,000 or so clones, about nine tenths of them singletons; the top ten hold 0.75% to 0.85%. Input material: PBMCs. The origin of the receptors is a woman younger than 30 in good health and CMV-seronegative.

The chain recombines TRBV9 with TRBJ1-1, with 7 bases aligning to TRBD1. Germline CDR1 and CDR2: SGDLS and YYNGEE. V was clipped by 4 bases and J by 6 bases; unmatched bases: 21. The CDR3 spans 18 residues. CDR3 protein: CASSPQTGTGRYVSEAFF. In nucleotides, the CDR3 is TGTGCCAGCAGCCCCCAGACAGGGACGGGGCGGTATGTGTCTGAAGCTTTCTTT.

This clone was counted a single time. The gene calls are TRBV27 and TRBJ2-3; perhaps TRBD2 as D (6 bases). Trimming shortened V by 4 bases and J by 7 bases, and 9 bases separated the two germline ends. The CDR3 has 12 amino acids. The V gene's germline CDR1 is MNHEY and CDR2 SMNVEV (reference sequence). CDR3: CASSSRGNTQYF. CDR3 coding DNA: TGTGCCAGCAGTTCCCGGGGGAATACGCAGTATTTT.

This clone has only one observation. V gene TRBV4-1 combines with J gene TRBJ2-7, with 11 bases lining up with TRBD1. V lost 2 bases and J lost 7; bases outside the gene matches: 7. Germline CDR1 is MGHRA and CDR2 is YSYEKL. The CDR3 is 15 residues long. This CDR3 reads CASSQIGQGAPEQYF. The CDR3 DNA reads TGCGCCAGCAGCCAAATAGGACAGGGGGCACCAGAGCAGTACTTC.

V is TRBV7-9 and J is TRBJ2-1, with 9 bases identical to TRBD2. Unmatched junction bases numbered 4, after V lost 7 bases and J lost 0 bases. This CDR3 has 15 residues. CDR1 is SEHNR and CDR2 is FQNEAQ in the germline V gene (reference sequence). CDR3 residues: CASTLAGSSYNEQFF. The DNA for the CDR3 is TGTGCCAGCACTCTAGCGGGGAGCTCCTACAATGAGCAGTTCTTC.

The CDR3 reads CAWSSVAGGPNIDTQYF. CDR3 nucleotides: TGTGCCTGGAGTTCTGTCGCGGGAGGGCCTAATATAGATACGCAGTATTTT. The rearrangement joins TRBV30 to TRBJ2-3, with TRBD2 matching 9 bases. The length of the CDR3 is 17 residues. In germline, CDR1 is GTSNPN, CDR2 SVGIG (reference sequence). The V and J ends lost 2 bases and 5 bases, in that order; junction bases with no gene match: 14.

This chain connects TRBV9 to TRBJ2-5; 14 bases are shared with TRBD2. This CDR3 has 16 residues. Trimming took 3 bases from V and 6 from J; bases not matched to a gene: 7. Germline V gene sequence: CDR1 SGDLS, CDR2 YYNGEE. In DNA form, the CDR3 reads TGTGCCAGCAGCGGTACGGGGACTAGCGGGGGAAAGACCCAGTACTTC. Translated: CASSGTGTSGGKTQYF.

This rearrangement joins TRBV7-3 to TRBJ2-2; D not resolved. Germline values: CDR1 SGHTA, CDR2 FQGTGA. V lost 2 bases and J 1 base, leaving 11 bases between the germline ends. The CDR3 has 16 residues. The CDR3 sequence: CASSLLPRKNTGELFF. The CDR3 nucleotides read TGTGCCAGCAGCTTACTTCCGCGGAAGAACACCGGGGAGCTGTTTTTT.

The genes are TRBV30 and TRBJ1-3; no reliable D call. CDR1 is GTSNPN, CDR2 SVGIG, per germline (reference sequence). V dropped 0 bases and J dropped 8 bases, with 11 bases sitting between them. The length of the CDR3 is 13 residues. CDR3 in amino acids: CAWSVLDTDTIYF. In DNA, the CDR3 is TGTGCCTGGAGTGTACTTGACACGGACACCATATATTTT.

The chain has TRBV27 and TRBJ1-5, with a possible D match to TRBD1 (6 bases). This CDR3 spans 13 amino acids. Germline loops: CDR1 MNHEY, CDR2 SMNVEV (reference sequence). The ends were cut back, 7 bases at V and 2 bases at J, with 9 bases in the middle. CDR3 DNA: TGTGCCAGCAAACAGGGTCGCAATCAGCCCCAGCATTTT. Translating gives CASKQGRNQPQHF.

The rearrangement links TRBV5-1 to TRBJ2-2; the match to TRBD2 covers 8 bases. Trimming took 0 bases from V and 7 from J; bases not matched to a gene: 11. Looked up from germline, CDR1 is SGHRS and CDR2 is YFSETQ. CDR3 length equals 17 residues. CDR3 sequence: CASSLEASGSFDGELFF. The DNA of the CDR3 is TGCGCCAGCAGCTTGGAGGCCAGCGGGAGCTTTGACGGGGAGCTGTTTTTT. Full variable domain (outside the CDR3, taken from reference TRBV5-1 and TRBJ2-2): KAGVTQTPRYLIKTRGQQVTLSCSPISGHRSVSWYQQTPGQGLQFLFEYFSETQRNKGNFPGRFSGRQFSNSRSEMNVSTLELGDSALYLCASSLEASGSFDGELFFGEGSRLTVL.

This clone was observed a single time. This chain links TRBV11-2 with TRBJ2-7, with 8 bases that match TRBD2. CDR1 is SGHAT, CDR2 FQNNGV, per germline. This CDR3 spans 15 amino acids. The junction had 6 bases not matched to a gene; V was cut back by 5 bases and J by 0 bases. The CDR3 reads CASSLTSGYSYEQYF. CDR3 DNA: TGTGCCAGCAGCCTAACTAGCGGCTACTCCTACGAGCAGTACTTC.

This chain joins TRBV18 and TRBJ2-1, with D perhaps matching TRBD1 (6 bases). CDR3 size: 12 residues. The ends were cut back, 6 bases at V and 7 bases at J, with 10 bases in the middle. CDR1 is KGHSH, CDR2 LQKENI, per germline. CDR3 amino acids: CASSPQGNEQFF. The CDR3 nucleotides read TGTGCCAGCTCCCCGCAGGGGAATGAGCAGTTCTTC.

DNA of the CDR3: TGTGCCAGCAGTTTTCTACGGGCGGCACGGGATGACACTGAGCAGTTCTTC. This gives the protein CASSFLRAARDDTEQFF. The rearrangement uses TRBV28 and TRBJ2-1, with TRBD2 as a possible D gene (5 bases). From germline, CDR1 is MDHEN and CDR2 SYDVKM. Trimming removed 3 bases at V and 9 bases at J, with 24 bases between. This CDR3 has 17 residues.

The chain recombines TRBV28 with TRBJ2-7; D is unresolved. The CDR3 length is 14 residues. Germline CDR1 is MDHEN and CDR2 is SYDVKM. Trimming removed 3 bases at V and 1 base at J, with 10 bases between. The CDR3 coding sequence is TGTGCCAGCAGTTTTATAACAGAATCCTACGAGCAGTACTTC. Protein product: CASSFITESYEQYF. The variable domain in full, completed from reference TRBV28 and TRBJ2-7, reads DVKVTQSSRYLVKRTGEKVFLECVQDMDHENMFWYRQDPGLGLRLIYFSYDVKMKEKGDIPEGYSVSREKKERFSLILESASTNQTSMYLCASSFITESYEQYFGPGTRLTVT.

This clone is a singleton in its sample. The rearrangement uses TRBV10-3 and TRBJ1-2, with 10 bases aligning to TRBD1. Trimming cost V 4 bases and J 10 bases; bases outside gene matches: 6. Germline CDR1 reads ENHRY; CDR2 reads SYGVKD. This CDR3 region has 13 residues. The CDR3 DNA reads TGTGCCATCAGTGGGGACAGGGGAATCGACTACACCTTC. It is translated as CAISGDRGIDYTF.

The chain uses TRBV6-5 and TRBJ1-1, with TRBD1 matching over 9 bases. With V trimmed by 6 bases and J by 2 bases, 7 bases remained unmatched. Germline loops: CDR1 MNHEY, CDR2 SVGAGI. The CDR3 runs 15 residues. The CDR3 nucleotides read TGTGCCAGCAGGTCCGGGACAGGGATTAACACTGAAGCTTTCTTT. Translation: CASRSGTGINTEAFF.

The chain couples TRBV7-8 to TRBJ2-5; D perhaps matches TRBD1 (5 bases). Germline V gives CDR1 SGHVS, CDR2 FQNEAQ. The CDR3 is made up of 16 amino acids. V was shortened by 2 bases and J by 4 bases, with 17 bases between the two germline ends. CDR3 loop: CASSLWGIPELETQYF. DNA for the CDR3: TGTGCCAGCAGCTTATGGGGCATCCCTGAGCTAGAGACCCAGTACTTC.

The chain uses TRBV7-2 and TRBJ2-7; D might be TRBD2 (7 bases). V lost 1 base and J lost 6, with 13 bases in between. The germline CDR1 and CDR2 sequences are SGHTA and FQGNSA. The CDR3 has 14 residues. The CDR3 bases are TGTGCCAGCAGCTTAGTTCATCGGGGGGCCGAGCAGTACTTC. It specifies CASSLVHRGAEQYF.

This rearrangement joins TRBV6-6 to TRBJ2-7, with 10 bases fitting TRBD2. This CDR3 has 14 amino acids. V lost 2 bases to trimming and J lost 6 bases; unmatched junction nucleotides: 4. CDR1 is MNHNY, CDR2 SVGAGI, per germline (reference sequence). Here the CDR3 reads CASSYQREGGEQYF. Written as DNA, the CDR3 is TGTGCCAGCAGTTACCAGCGGGAGGGTGGCGAGCAGTACTTC.

This chain links TRBV2 with TRBJ2-7; 11 positions match TRBD2. The V and J ends lost 1 base and 5 bases, in that order; junction bases with no gene match: 4. Germline CDR1 is SNHLY and CDR2 is FYNNEI. CDR3 size: 15 residues. The CDR3 loop is CASSEVTSGSDEQYF. The CDR3, as DNA: TGTGCCAGCAGTGAAGTTACTAGCGGGAGTGACGAGCAGTACTTC.

The CDR3 DNA sequence: TGCGCCAGCAGATTTGGGGGACAGCGAACCTACGAGCAGTACTTC. Residues: CASRFGGQRTYEQYF. The chain uses TRBV5-1 and TRBJ2-7, with TRBD1 identical over 7 bases. Per the germline V gene, CDR1 is SGHRS and CDR2 is YFSETQ. Trimming removed 5 bases from V and 2 bases from J; junction bases left unmatched: 10. The CDR3 loop spans 15 amino acids.

The chain's CDR3 is CASSPRERNEKLFF. CDR3 sequence (DNA): TGTGCCAGCTCACCCCGGGAGAGAAATGAAAAACTGTTTTTT. This rearrangement joins TRBV18 to TRBJ1-4; D remains unclear. CDR3 length equals 14 residues. Per the germline V gene, CDR1 is KGHSH and CDR2 is LQKENI. V was cut by 3 bases and J by 5 bases, with 10 bases left in between.

The rearrangement links TRBV29-1 to TRBJ1-2; D might be TRBD1 (6 bases). The germline CDR1 and CDR2 sequences are SQVTM and ANQGSEA. With 2 bases removed from V and 5 bases from J, the gap between germline ends came to 18 bases. This CDR3 has 15 residues. The DNA of the CDR3 is TGCAGCGTTGAACGAGAATCGGGGGGCGGTTATGGCTACACCTTC. This codes for CSVERESGGGYGYTF.

The chain joins TRBV6-5 to TRBJ2-7, with TRBD2 as a possible D gene (5 bases). Germline V gives CDR1 MNHEY, CDR2 SVGAGI. The V end lost 0 bases, the J end lost 3 bases, and 12 bases lay between the germline ends. This CDR3 has 15 residues. The CDR3, as DNA: TGTGCCAGCAGTTACTCCCGGGGTGTAGGCTACGAGCAGTACTTC. It is translated as CASSYSRGVGYEQYF.

This clone has just a few counts. This rearrangement joins TRBV28 to TRBJ2-4; 8 positions match TRBD1. CDR1 and CDR2 from the germline V gene are MDHEN and SYDVKM. V was pared by 2 bases and J by 7 bases, with 7 bases of the junction left unmatched. The CDR3 has 15 amino acids. For the CDR3, the DNA is TGTGCCAGCAGTTTAGCAGGGGGCGCTAGGAACATTCAGTACTTC. It specifies CASSLAGGARNIQYF.

The chain joins TRBV6-1 to TRBJ1-1, with 7 bases identical to TRBD1. J gave up 0 bases and V 1 base, and 5 bases lay outside the gene matches. In germline, CDR1 is MNHNS, CDR2 SASEGT. The CDR3 length is 16 residues. This CDR3 is CASSEGGTVMNTEAFF. The CDR3 DNA is TGTGCCAGCAGTGAAGGAGGGACAGTGATGAACACTGAAGCTTTCTTT.